The rows below give T cell receptor beta chains drawn from one sample of a study of blood T cell repertoires in COVID-19. Using immunoSEQ multiplex PCR, the repertoire was profiled, and TCRdb retains in-frame clones only, with some absent. The sample holds over 150,000 clones; roughly four fifths are singletons and the top ten take under 15%. The sample taken for sequencing was peripheral blood. Every receptor here comes from a woman in her forties or fifties with acute or convalescent COVID-19. Each CDR3 is given with its conserved first and last residue. The D gene is left open where the match is weak. Clone size is shown for a subset of rows, as once, few, many or a class of expanded clone.

clone size	V gene	D gene	J gene	CDR3 DNA	CDR3 protein
few	TRBV30	-	TRBJ2-1	TGTGCCTGGAGTCCTCAGGAAGTTGAGCAGTTCTTC	CAWSPQEVEQFF
few	TRBV9	TRBD1	TRBJ2-1	TGTGCCAGCAGCGGACGTGGACAGGGATACAATGAGCAGTTCTTC	CASSGRGQGYNEQFF
-	TRBV18	-	TRBJ1-1	TGTGCCAGCTCACCAAGACTCGAGAACACTGAAGCTTTCTTT	CASSPRLENTEAFF
few	TRBV29-1	-	TRBJ2-7	TGCAGCGTTGAGAGGGAGCTACTAGGCGAGCAGTACTTC	CSVERELLGEQYF
-	TRBV6-2/TRBV6-3	TRBD1	TRBJ1-2	TGTGCCAGCAGTCGGACAGGGAGGAATGGCTACACCTTC	CASSRTGRNGYTF
-	TRBV6-5	-	TRBJ1-2	TGTGCCACCAGAAGCAACTATGGCTACACCTTC	CATRSNYGYTF
-	TRBV14	-	TRBJ1-1	TGTGCCAGCAGCCATATCCGGGACACAGGAGTATACGCTTTCTTT	CASSHIRDTGVYAFF
-	TRBV5-1	TRBD1	TRBJ1-1	TGCGCCAGCAGCTTGAGAGGGGGACAGGGGTCCAAGGCTGAAGCTTTCTTT	CASSLRGGQGSKAEAFF
once	TRBV6-6	TRBD1	TRBJ2-7	TGTGCCAGCAGTCTGGGACAGGGGGTTTCCTACGAGCAGTACTTC	CASSLGQGVSYEQYF
-	TRBV19	-	TRBJ2-5	TGTGCCAGTAGTATAGTTGGCAGCCAAGAGACCCAGTACTTC	CASSIVGSQETQYF
-	TRBV6-6	-	TRBJ2-1	TGTGCCAGCAGCCGTTCCCAGGCGAATGAGCAGTTCTTC	CASSRSQANEQFF
-	TRBV6-4	TRBD1	TRBJ1-4	TGTGCCAGCAGACTGAGGGACAGGAATGAAAAACTGTTTTTT	CASRLRDRNEKLFF
-	TRBV5-4	-	TRBJ1-3	TGTGCCAGCAGCTCCCCGAGAGGGAGCTCTGGAAACACCATATATTTT	CASSSPRGSSGNTIYF
few	TRBV7-8	TRBD1	TRBJ1-5	TGTGCCAGCAGCGCCAGTTTGGGACAGGTCCTCCAAGGGCCCCAGCATTTT	CASSASLGQVLQGPQHF